This T cell receptor (beta chain) originates from a study of T cell responses to AZD1222 COVID-19 vaccine. V shed 6 bases, J shed 5 bases, and the junction held 12 bases outside the gene matches. The CDR3 is made up of 15 amino acids. Germline values: CDR1 SEHNR, CDR2 FQNEAQ (reference sequence). This clone was counted between two and nine times. Here immunoSEQ multiplex PCR was the method, and the copy in TCRdb shows in-frame clones only, minus some. This sample carries roughly 140,000 clones, roughly nine tenths of them seen once, and the ten largest clones take more than 1.5%. The rearrangement joins TRBV7-9 to TRBJ2-7, with TRBD1 identical over 8 bases. Here the sequenced sample was peripheral blood, taken on day 0 of AZD1222 vaccination. This receptor was taken from an adult in good health. CDR3 loop: CASSPTGAAANEQYF. CDR3 nucleotides: TGTGCCAGCAGTCCGACAGGGGCCGCGGCTAACGAGCAGTACTTC.